These 6 T cell receptor beta chains were sequenced from one sample in a study of regulatory T cells in long-lasting Graves disease. Arm-PCR with iRepertoire HTBI primers amplified the CDR3 regions for these TCR beta libraries. In TCRdb, the multiplex PCR reads were re-called with MiXCR into one record per CDR3 protein. The sample lists roughly 410,000 distinct CDR3 sequences; over 14% were seen once. Time point reported: newly diagnosed GD, antithyroid drugs for less than 3 months. Researchers made the TCR library from RNA that was extracted from PBMCs. In addition, the sample was reused for a study of T cells in Graves' hyperthyroidism and ophthalmopathy.

Sequenced here: peripheral blood mononuclear cells (PBMCs), sampled at new diagnosis, from a patient treated with antithyroid drugs. The receptors were sampled from a woman in her 40s with Graves disease.

Ten or more counts support this clonotype. The chain joins TRBV7-8 to TRBJ1-2, with a weak D call TRBD1 (6 bases). The CDR3 length is 14 residues. Germline lookup yields CDR1 SGHVS and CDR2 FQNEAQ. V gave up 2 bases and J gave up 8 bases, with 15 bases separating them. CDR3 region: CASSLRSGAGGYTF. The CDR3 region has the DNA TGTGCCAGCAGCTTAAGATCGGGGGCGGGGGGCTACACCTTC.

This clonotype was counted ten times or more. V usage is TRBV11-2 and J usage is TRBJ2-3; D is unresolved. The V end was cut by 1 base, the J end by 2 bases, with 10 bases between. The V gene's germline CDR1 is SGHAT and CDR2 FQNNGV. This CDR3 is built from 15 residues. CDR3 residues: CASSLVKGYTDTQYF. CDR3 DNA sequence: TGTGCCAGCAGCTTAGTCAAGGGTTACACAGATACGCAGTATTTT.

The V and J genes are TRBV19 and TRBJ2-3; a possible D gene is TRBD2 (5 bases). Germline V gene sequence: CDR1 LNHDA, CDR2 SQIVND (reference sequence). Trimming left V 6 bases short and J 2 bases short, with 27 bases between. CDR3 length: 19 residues. The CDR3 region has the DNA TGTGCCAGTAGATTGGGTGGCCAGGTAAATTTCGGGGTCACAGATACGCAGTATTTT. Protein product: CASRLGGQVNFGVTDTQYF.

This clonotype came up many times. This sequence joins TRBV5-1 and TRBJ2-1, with TRBD2 matching over 10 bases. The CDR3 has 15 amino acids. J lost 4 bases, V lost 5 bases, and 6 bases had no gene match. Germline V gene sequence: CDR1 SGHRS, CDR2 YFSETQ. The CDR3 bases are TGCGCCAGCAGTACCGGGACTAGCGATTACAATGAGCAGTTCTTC. Translation: CASSTGTSDYNEQFF.

This rearrangement joins TRBV7-9 to TRBJ1-2, with D possibly being TRBD1 (6 bases). Germline CDR1 is SEHNR and CDR2 is FQNEAQ (reference sequence). The V and J ends lost 2 bases and 3 bases respectively, with 13 bases between them. This CDR3 region has 15 residues. CDR3 in amino acids: CASSLWTDGDYGYTF. The CDR3, as DNA: TGTGCCAGCAGCTTATGGACAGATGGAGACTATGGCTACACCTTC.

This clonotype was seen repeatedly, ten times or more. The V call is TRBV27, the J call TRBJ2-1; 9 bases line up with TRBD1. Germline CDR1 MNHEY, CDR2 SMNVEV (reference sequence). The CDR3 has 14 residues. The V segment lost 6 bases and the J segment 4 bases; nucleotides outside the gene matches: 4. The CDR3 spells CASRPGQGYNEQFF. The DNA for the CDR3 is TGTGCCAGCAGACCGGGACAGGGATACAATGAGCAGTTCTTC.